This T cell receptor beta chain was recorded in a study of identifying expanded T cells in peripheral blood. Assay used: immunoSEQ multiplex PCR; TCRdb lists only in-frame clones, some missing. The table shows under 130,000 clones, with approximately 90% occurring only once. Specimen: blood. The TCR originated in a person between 18 and 75 years old in good health.

The CDR3 DNA sequence: TGTGCCAGTAGTATATTACCCCTCTCCGGGGAGCTGTTTTTT. Protein sequence: CASSILPLSGELFF. The rearrangement joins TRBV19 to TRBJ2-2; the D is unclear. The CDR3 is 14 amino acids. Trimming removed 2 bases at V and 6 bases at J, with 10 bases between. Germline V gene data show CDR1 as LNHDA and CDR2 as SQIVND (reference sequence). Full variable domain (missing parts from reference TRBV19 and TRBJ2-2): DGGITQSPKYLFRKEGQNVTLSCEQNLNHDAMYWYRQDPGQGLRLIYYSQIVNDFQKGDIAEGYSVSREKKESFPLTVTSAQKNPTAFYLCASSILPLSGELFFGEGSRLTVL.